This TCR beta chain was captured in a study of T-cell memory formation after mild COVID-19 (dated by TCRdb to about 2021). At the level of the whole study: Most TCR sequence clusters were specific to one of the two donors. In two donors, T-cell clones that expanded and contracted after mild COVID-19 were tracked by sequencing TCRalpha and TCRbeta repertoires over time. Two young, previously healthy adult volunteers made up the cohort, one male and one female.

The reads were generated on an Illumina NovaSeq 6000. Using 5'RACE with constant-segment primers, TCRalpha and TCRbeta cDNA libraries were constructed, with sample barcodes and unique molecular identifiers added in the process. RNA was extracted from every sample with Trizol reagent. Libraries were amplified in two PCR steps, with a second sample barcode and Illumina TruSeq adapters added in the second step. Sequencing of the libraries was done on an Illumina NovaSeq, producing 2 x 150 bp paired-end reads. The original pipeline was this. Reads were demultiplexed and collapsed into UMI-guided consensus sequences with migec v1.2.7. Using mixcr v2.1.11, UMI consensuses were aligned to TRA and TRB V and J templates and then assembled into clonotypes. A clonotype was counted as expanded or contracted only if both edgeR and NoisET called the change significant, with noise models trained on biological replicates. For edgeR calls, the thresholds were a false discovery rate-adjusted p below 0.01 and a log2 fold-change of 1. PCA with hierarchical clustering of max-normalized trajectories of the 1000 most abundant clonotypes was used as exploratory dynamics analysis. Separately sequenced CD4+ and CD8+ repertoires were used to assign a CD4 or CD8 phenotype to each responding clone. The raw public data were reprocessed by TCRdb itself: fastp quality trimming at Q25, MiXCR clonotype calling, in-frame beta chains only. Records with the same CDR3 protein are collapsed into one entry carrying the most frequent genes and DNA. TCRdb assigned the V and J calls; the authors' analysis was not used. In all, the sample holds around 530,000 distinct CDR3 sequences, and 20% to 25% of those were seen once. The ten most abundant clones make up around 9.2% of the sample.

PBMCs were isolated by Ficoll-Paque density gradient centrifugation. V ends up 5 bases short and J 3 bases short, with an unmatched junction base count of 9. Its CDR3 holds 15 amino acids, cysteine through phenylalanine. The CDR3 DNA has 45 bases and is translated from base 1. CDR1 and CDR2 are drawn from the germline V gene: SGHTA, FQGNSA. Turning to this clonotype: This clone's antigen is unknown. The input lacks base qualities; no much larger clone sits a single base away.

The research as a whole found: Contracting CD4+ clones turned up mainly in the CM and EM memory subsets, whereas EMRA was where CD8+ clones were enriched. Only a couple of mild cases were covered in the study, and larger cohorts including severe cases with pre-infection samples were considered necessary. Some responding clones were found in pre-infection memory, which suggests that pre-existing cross-reactive memory T cells took part in the SARS-CoV-2 response. Clones contracting from day 15 to 85 had balanced CD4/CD8 phenotypes, while a second wave expanding from day 15 to 37 was biased towards CD4+. The second-wave clones that peaked on day 37 were not confirmed to be SARS-CoV-2 specific.

The TCR comes from an adult woman who had mild COVID-19 (a few samples of this study predate the infection). The sample titles of this study are shuffled in the database, so cell type and time point are left out; the donor was told from shared clones. Sequencing input: PBMCs or a T cell subset sorted from them (not recorded which). The sequence is built from TRBV7-2 and TRBJ2-7; 8 bases in between match TRBD1. The sequence in DNA is TGTGCCAGCAGCCGGGACAGGCGCCTTCACTACGAGCAGTACTTC. This sequence encodes CASSRDRRLHYEQYF.